This TCR beta chain was obtained from a study of CXCR3-negative and CXCR3-positive naive CD8 T cells. The length of the CDR3 is 14 residues. Germline V CDR1 and CDR2: SQVTM, ANQGSEA. Study-level results: Naive cells, whether CXCR3-negative or CXCR3-positive, had similar TRBV-TRBJ usage, while memory cells differed. The naive subsets expressed comparable surface CD5, and the authors inferred TCR strength from TRB CDR3 properties. Both naive subsets showed comparably high diversity, and memory CD8+ cells showed much lower diversity.

The TRB libraries of cDNA were built by UMI-labeled 5' RACE. Reprocessing the 5' RACE reads, TCRdb reports a single entry for every CDR3 protein and omits DNA. In all, the sample yields approximately 83,000 distinct CDR3 sequences. Cells that were CD45RO-CCR7+CD27+CD95- constituted naive CD8+ T cells. In regard to this clonotype: Its antigen remains unknown.

Sequencing was done on a sample of naive CXCR3- CD8+ T cells from blood. Subset indicated: CD45RO-CCR7+CD27+CD95- naive CD8+ T cells lacking CXCR3 (TNR3-). The receptor's source is a human donor in good health. Some clones in this sample may be carry-over from other donors' samples. The chain recombines TRBV29-1 with TRBJ2-5; no DNA is available, so the TRBD1 call from TCRdb remains unchecked. CDR3: CSLGTGHSQETQYF.